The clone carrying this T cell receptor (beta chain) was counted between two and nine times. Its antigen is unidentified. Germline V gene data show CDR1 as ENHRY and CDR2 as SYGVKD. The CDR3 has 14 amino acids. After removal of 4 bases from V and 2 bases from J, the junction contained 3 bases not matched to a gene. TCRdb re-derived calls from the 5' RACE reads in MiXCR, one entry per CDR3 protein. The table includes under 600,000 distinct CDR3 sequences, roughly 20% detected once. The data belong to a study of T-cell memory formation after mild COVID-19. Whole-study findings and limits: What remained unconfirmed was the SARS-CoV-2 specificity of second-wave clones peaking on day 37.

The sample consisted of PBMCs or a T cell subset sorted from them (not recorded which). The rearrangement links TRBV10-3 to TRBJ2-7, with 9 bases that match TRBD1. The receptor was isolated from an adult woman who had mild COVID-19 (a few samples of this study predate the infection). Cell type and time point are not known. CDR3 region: CAISGTGEAYEQYF. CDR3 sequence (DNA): TGTGCCATCAGTGGGACAGGGGAGGCCTACGAGCAGTACTTC.